The 15 T cell receptor beta chains listed next were all sequenced from one sample in a study of vaccination effects on CD4 cells after COVID-19. Viral peptide pools were used in the ViraFEST assay to expand antigen-specific CD4+ T cells, and sequencing came afterward. Once cultured for nine to ten days, the cells underwent separation to obtain CD4+ T cells. The infection with SARS-CoV-2 (confirmed by PCR) occurred in this person between March and December 2020. No antigens are known for them. Some clones are missing from TCRdb's copy, which holds only in-frame ones; the method was immunoSEQ multiplex PCR. Seen here are 63,000 or so clones, roughly two thirds observed once, and the top ten hold less than 5.5%. The sample here was CD4+ T cells from PBMCs cultured with HIV peptides, taken before COVID-19 vaccination. The sample's subset: HIV-1 Nef peptide pool negative control/reference culture. The receptors originated from a human donor who had a prior SARS-CoV-2 infection.

The chain carries TRBV11-2 and TRBJ2-1; tentatively, D is TRBD1 (5 bases). V lost 0 bases to trimming and J lost 0 bases, with 21 bases between them. From germline, CDR1 is SGHAT and CDR2 FQNNGV. The CDR3 spans 20 residues. CDR3 loop: CASSLDPTGFHYSSYNEQFF. The CDR3 DNA follows: TGTGCCAGCAGCTTAGACCCAACAGGATTCCACTATAGCTCCTACAATGAGCAGTTCTTC.

V and J are TRBV6-1 and TRBJ1-3; D ambiguous. Germline V gene sequence: CDR1 MNHNS, CDR2 SASEGT. This CDR3 has 16 residues. The V and J ends lost 1 base and 0 bases respectively, with 10 bases between them. The CDR3 loop is CASSEVAVNSGNTIYF. The DNA for the CDR3 is TGTGCCAGCAGTGAAGTGGCCGTAAACTCTGGAAACACCATATATTTT.

The J gene is TRBJ2-1, the V gene TRBV5-4, with 9 bases matching TRBD1. The V segment lost 3 bases and the J segment 0 bases; nucleotides outside the gene matches: 4. In germline, CDR1 is SGHNT, CDR2 YYREEE (reference sequence). The CDR3 sequence is 16 residues long. This CDR3 reads CASSSGTGFSYNEQFF. The DNA of the CDR3 is TGTGCCAGCAGCTCTGGGACAGGGTTCTCCTACAATGAGCAGTTCTTC.

In the case of this clone: Additional DNA sequences in this sample encode the identical CDR3. CDR3 sequence reads: CASSEQGVTYEQYF. For the CDR3, the DNA is TGTGCCAGCAGTGAACAGGGGGTCACCTACGAGCAGTACTTC. The chain uses TRBV2 and TRBJ2-7, with 7 bases that match TRBD1. The germline CDR1 and CDR2 sequences are SNHLY and FYNNEI. The CDR3 loop spans 14 amino acids. V trimming: 2 bases; J trimming: 2 bases; junction bases outside the gene matches: 3.

The genes are TRBV25-1 and TRBJ1-1; no definite D call. Per the germline V gene, CDR1 is MGHDK and CDR2 is SYGVNS. V dropped 1 base and J dropped 1 base, with 7 bases sitting between them. The CDR3 sequence is 14 residues long. The CDR3 nucleotides are TGTGCCAGCAGTGAATGGAACCGGAACACTGAAGCTTTCTTT. Its translation is CASSEWNRNTEAFF.

This chain connects TRBV2 to TRBJ2-2, with D possibly matching TRBD1 (5 bases). CDR3 length equals 16 residues. CDR1 SNHLY and CDR2 FYNNEI come from the germline V gene. V dropped 0 bases and J dropped 4 bases, with 12 bases sitting between them. CDR3 DNA sequence: TGTGCCAGCAGTGAAGCGGCTCCAGGGTTCACCGGGGAGCTGTTTTTT. Its translation: CASSEAAPGFTGELFF.

The chain joins TRBV9 to TRBJ2-5; D is unclear. The CDR3 has 13 residues. V dropped 0 bases and J dropped 5 bases, with 8 bases sitting between them. Looked up from germline, CDR1 is SGDLS and CDR2 is YYNGEE. CDR3 nucleotides: TGTGCCAGCAGCGTAGGGGTTAGGGAGACCCAGTACTTC. It yields the protein CASSVGVRETQYF.

This clone was observed a handful of times. The chain employs TRBV7-9 and TRBJ2-1, with 13 bases aligning to TRBD2. The CDR3 is 17 residues long. With V trimmed by 4 bases and J by 9 bases, 12 bases remained unmatched. The germline V gene has CDR1 SEHNR and CDR2 FQNEAQ (reference sequence). The CDR3 protein is CASSSHRLAGGSAEQFF. CDR3 nucleotide sequence: TGTGCCAGCAGCTCTCACCGACTAGCGGGGGGCTCCGCTGAGCAGTTCTTC.

The chain joins TRBV9 to TRBJ1-2, with D tentatively TRBD1 (6 bases). Germline V gene data show CDR1 as SGDLS and CDR2 as YYNGEE. V lost 4 bases and J 8 bases, leaving 18 bases between the germline ends. The CDR3 spans 14 residues. The CDR3 DNA sequence: TGTGCCAGCAGCAACACCCAGGGGCGCGGCGGCTACACCTTC. Protein product: CASSNTQGRGGYTF. The full variable domain, rest sourced from reference TRBV9 and TRBJ1-2, is DSGVTQTPKHLITATGQRVTLRCSPRSGDLSVYWYQQSLDQGLQFLIQYYNGEERAKGNILERFSAQQFPDLHSELNLSSLELGDSALYFCASSNTQGRGGYTFGSGTRLTVV.

The genes are TRBV9 and TRBJ2-3; 13 bases map to TRBD2. The V gene's germline CDR1 is SGDLS and CDR2 YYNGEE. With V trimmed by 1 base and J by 3 bases, 5 bases remained unmatched. The CDR3 has 17 amino acids. Written as DNA, the CDR3 is TGTGCCAGCAGCGTACAGGGACTAGCGGGGAAGACAGATACGCAGTATTTT. Its translation: CASSVQGLAGKTDTQYF.

The genes are TRBV5-1 and TRBJ2-5, with 10 bases fitting TRBD2. The CDR3 length is 16 residues. Germline V gene lookup returns CDR1 SGHRS and CDR2 YFSETQ. The junction had 11 bases not matched to a gene; V was cut back by 4 bases and J by 5 bases. The CDR3 sequence is CASSTLPGLALETQYF. DNA for the CDR3: TGCGCCAGCAGCACACTCCCGGGACTAGCGTTGGAGACCCAGTACTTC.

The rearrangement uses TRBV5-4 and TRBJ1-4; D remains unclear. The CDR3 extends over 16 amino acids. With 5 bases removed from V and 0 bases from J, the gap between germline ends came to 14 bases. CDR1 is SGHNT and CDR2 is YYREEE in the germline V gene (reference sequence). In DNA, the CDR3 is TGTGCCAGCAGTTCAAACGGAAGGGCAACTAATGAAAAACTGTTTTTT. It encodes CASSSNGRATNEKLFF.

The chain carries TRBV7-3 and TRBJ2-1; D remains ambiguous. From germline, CDR1 is SGHTA and CDR2 FQGTGA. Trimming removed 3 bases from V and 2 bases from J, with 11 bases in between. The CDR3 contains 15 residues. The CDR3 DNA sequence: TGTGCCAGCAGCTTCTTCCGGGCAGCCTACAATGAGCAGTTCTTC. Encoded protein: CASSFFRAAYNEQFF.

The chain joins TRBV6-5 to TRBJ1-4, with TRBD1 as a possible D gene (5 bases). The germline gives CDR1 MNHEY, CDR2 SVGAGI. Deletions cut 10 bases from V and 8 bases from J, with 23 bases between. The CDR3 sequence is 15 residues long. The DNA for the CDR3 is TGTGCCACAACAAGCGGGGCGGGGGGAAGCGAAAAACTGTTTTTT. Its translation is CATTSGAGGSEKLFF.

The chain uses TRBV18 and TRBJ1-2; 7 bases fit TRBD1. The CDR3 runs to 16 residues. The V segment lost 1 base and the J segment 7 bases; nucleotides outside the gene matches: 12. CDR1 KGHSH and CDR2 LQKENI come from the germline V gene. The CDR3 region is CASSPLFAQGGSGYTF. The CDR3, as DNA: TGTGCCAGCTCACCACTCTTTGCGCAGGGGGGCAGTGGCTACACCTTC.